A selection of T cell receptor beta chains follows, all from one sample in a study of shared clonotypes between healthy human individuals. Profiled with immunoSEQ multiplex PCR; TCRdb holds only in-frame clones, not every one. The top ten hold roughly 0.13% of the sample, which has roughly 2 million clones, approximately 94% seen once. The sample was naive CD4+ T cells sorted from blood. The receptors shown here come from a man aged 18-30 years in good health. Each CDR3 is given with its conserved first and last residue. Each record gives: J gene, D gene, clone size, V gene, CDR3 length, CDR3 DNA, CDR3 protein. D genes are given only for firm matches. Only some rows state a clone size, as once, few, many or a class for expanded clones.

TRBJ2-1 | - | - | TRBV4-1 | 16 | TGCGCCAGCAGCCAACCAGGGTACCGCCGATACAATGAGCAGTTCTTC | CASSQPGYRRYNEQFF
TRBJ2-5 | - | once | TRBV5-4 | 15 | TGTGCCAGCAGCTTGGGGCGGGGAATCCAAGAGACCCAGTACTTC | CASSLGRGIQETQYF
TRBJ2-7 | - | - | TRBV12-5 | 16 | TGTGCTAGTGGTTCCCCCTCAGGAATTCGGGGCCACGAGCAGTACTTC | CASGSPSGIRGHEQYF
TRBJ1-3 | TRBD1 | few | TRBV7-8 | 15 | TGTGCCAGCAGCACCGGGACAGGGGCTGGAAACACCATATATTTT | CASSTGTGAGNTIYF
TRBJ1-1 | TRBD1 | - | TRBV5-1 | 13 | TGCGCCAGCTGCGGACAGGGGACCGCTGAAGCTTTCTTT | CASCGQGTAEAFF
TRBJ2-5 | TRBD2 | - | TRBV18 | 16 | TGTGCCAGCTCACCACTCCGAGCGGGAGGACAAGAGACCCAGTACTTC | CASSPLRAGGQETQYF
TRBJ2-2 | - | - | TRBV5-6 | 16 | TGTGCCAGCAGCTTGAGGAGCAGGGTGAACACCGGGGAGCTGTTTTTT | CASSLRSRVNTGELFF
TRBJ2-7 | - | - | TRBV19 | 15 | TGTGCCAGTAGTATAGCCCCTATATCAGTCTACGAGCAGTACTTC | CASSIAPISVYEQYF
TRBJ2-3 | - | - | TRBV5-4 | 13 | TGTGCCAGCAGCTTGATTCTGGAGGATACGCAGTATTTT | CASSLILEDTQYF
TRBJ1-4 | TRBD1 | - | TRBV10-3 | 15 | TGTGCCATCAGTGAAGGGGGCAGTTATAATGAAAAACTGTTTTTT | CAISEGGSYNEKLFF
TRBJ1-3 | - | - | TRBV11-2 | 15 | TGTGCCAGCAGTCGTGACCCCACGTGGCTAAACACCATATATTTT | CASSRDPTWLNTIYF
TRBJ1-2 | - | once | TRBV6-1 | 17 | TGTGCCAGCAGTGAAGCGCTTCATCGCGGAAAATACTATGGCTACACCTTC | CASSEALHRGKYYGYTF
TRBJ1-2 | - | - | TRBV6-1 | 13 | TGTGCCAGCAGTGAAATGTTAGGAATTGGCTACACCTTC | CASSEMLGIGYTF
TRBJ1-6 | TRBD1 | - | TRBV4-3 | 14 | TGCGCCAGCAGCCGCACAGGGGGCGAGTCACCCCTCCACTTT | CASSRTGGESPLHF
TRBJ2-6 | - | - | TRBV7-9 | 16 | TGTGCCAGCAGCTTAGGGGATAGGACAGGGGCCAACGTCCTGACTTTC | CASSLGDRTGANVLTF
TRBJ2-1 | - | few | TRBV30 | 14 | TGTGCCTGGATGGAGGGCAGCTCCTACAATGAGCAGTTCTTC | CAWMEGSSYNEQFF
TRBJ1-1 | - | - | TRBV28 | 14 | TGTGCCAGCAGGTATCCTACCTGGGGCACTGAAGCTTTCTTT | CASRYPTWGTEAFF
TRBJ1-5 | TRBD1 | - | TRBV5-1 | 14 | TGTGCCAGCAGCAATGGACAGGGAAGCCAGCCCCAGCATTTT | CASSNGQGSQPQHF
TRBJ2-2 | - | - | TRBV30 | 11 | TGTGCCTGGAAGAGCACCGGGGAGCTGTTTTTT | CAWKSTGELFF
TRBJ2-7 | TRBD2 | few | TRBV5-1 | 14 | TGCGCCAGCAGCGCCGGGACTAGCGTCTACGAGCAGTACTTC | CASSAGTSVYEQYF
TRBJ1-1 | - | - | TRBV28 | 13 | TGTGCCAGCAGGAGTGGGGCGAACACTGAAGCTTTCTTT | CASRSGANTEAFF
TRBJ2-7 | TRBD2 | - | TRBV5-4 | 14 | TGTGCCAGCAGCTTGTTCGGGGGGAGGTACGAGCAGTACTTC | CASSLFGGRYEQYF
TRBJ1-1 | - | - | TRBV30 | 13 | TGTGCCTGGAGTACAGGGACGAACACTGAAGCTTTCTTT | CAWSTGTNTEAFF
TRBJ2-2 | - | - | TRBV23-1 | 17 | TGCGCCAGCAGTCAATGGGGGACATTGGCGAACACCGGGGAGCTGTTTTTT | CASSQWGTLANTGELFF
TRBJ2-3 | TRBD2 | - | TRBV29-1 | 13 | TGCAGCGTTGACCGGGAGGGCACAGATACGCAGTATTTT | CSVDREGTDTQYF
TRBJ1-5 | - | once | TRBV30 | 16 | TGTGCCTGGTCCAAGACCAGGGGAATAGGGAATCAGCCCCAGCATTTT | CAWSKTRGIGNQPQHF
TRBJ1-1 | - | - | TRBV30 | 14 | TGTGCCTGGAGGGGCGACAGGTGGAACACTGAAGCTTTCTTT | CAWRGDRWNTEAFF
TRBJ1-1 | - | once | TRBV28 | 14 | TGTGCCAGCAGTTCACAGGGACTGAACACTGAAGCTTTCTTT | CASSSQGLNTEAFF
TRBJ1-5 | - | - | TRBV6-5 | 14 | TGTGCCAGCAGTCCATCCGGCGGGAATCAGCCCCAGCATTTT | CASSPSGGNQPQHF
TRBJ2-7 | TRBD2 | - | TRBV6-6 | 16 | TGTGCCAGCACCCGAAGGGCGGGAGTGGAGGCCTACGAGCAGTACTTC | CASTRRAGVEAYEQYF
TRBJ1-1 | - | - | TRBV21-1 | 16 | TGTGCCAGCAGAACTACAGGGGGCCCCATGAACACTGAAGCTTTCTTT | CASRTTGGPMNTEAFF
TRBJ2-5 | TRBD2 | - | TRBV2 | 17 | TGTGCCAGCCATGGACTAGCGGGGACCCCCCGGGGGGAGACCCAGTACTTC | CASHGLAGTPRGETQYF
TRBJ1-5 | - | - | TRBV6-5 | 14 | TGTGCCAGCAGTTTCGACAGGAGCAATCAGCCCCAGCATTTT | CASSFDRSNQPQHF
TRBJ2-1 | - | - | TRBV10-3 | 12 | TGTGCCATCAGTGAGTCTGAGCGGGAGCAGTTCTTC | CAISESEREQFF
TRBJ1-3 | - | - | TRBV4-1 | 15 | TGCGCCAGCAGCCAAGTATTCAGGGATGGAAACACCATATATTTT | CASSQVFRDGNTIYF
TRBJ1-5 | - | once | TRBV5-5 | 16 | TGTGCCAGCAGCGCACAACCTGGGGTTACCAATCAGCCCCAGCATTTT | CASSAQPGVTNQPQHF
TRBJ1-1 | TRBD1 | - | TRBV6-5 | 15 | TGTGCCAGCAGTTACACGCAGGGGGAAGCCACTGAAGCTTTCTTT | CASSYTQGEATEAFF
TRBJ1-2 | - | - | TRBV27 | 13 | TGTGCCAGCAGGACGGGGAAATCCTATGGCTACACCTTC | CASRTGKSYGYTF
TRBJ2-2 | - | - | TRBV2 | 15 | TGTGCCAGCGCCCTTGGCGGGACGAACACCGGGGAGCTGTTTTTT | CASALGGTNTGELFF
TRBJ1-1 | - | once | TRBV9 | 15 | TGTGCCAGCAGCGTAGTCGGGGGGCGTGAAACTGAAGCTTTCTTT | CASSVVGGRETEAFF
TRBJ2-2 | - | - | TRBV6-5 | 15 | TGTGCCAGCAGTTACCTGGGGCCGGACACCGGGGAGCTGTTTTTT | CASSYLGPDTGELFF
TRBJ2-2 | - | - | TRBV5-4 | 18 | TGTGCCAGCAGCCCCTCTCCAGCTGGAGGAGCGAACACCGGGGAGCTGTTTTTT | CASSPSPAGGANTGELFF
TRBJ1-2 | - | - | TRBV7-3 | 14 | TGTGCCACCGCACCCGACGGGACCTTTAGTGGCTACACCTTC | CATAPDGTFSGYTF
TRBJ1-2 | TRBD1 | once | TRBV7-9 | 14 | TGTGCCAGCAGCTTCCCGACAGGGGGCTATGGCTACACCTTC | CASSFPTGGYGYTF
TRBJ1-1 | - | - | TRBV30 | 14 | TGTGCCTGGAGCCCCGACGGCCTGAACACTGAAGCTTTCTTT | CAWSPDGLNTEAFF
TRBJ2-1 | TRBD2 | - | TRBV7-2 | 15 | TGTGCCAGCAGCCTCGGGACTAGCGGCTACAATGAGCAGTTCTTC | CASSLGTSGYNEQFF
TRBJ1-1 | - | - | TRBV5-1 | 13 | TGCGCCAGCAGCGGGGGAGAGGGCACTGAAGCTTTCTTT | CASSGGEGTEAFF
TRBJ2-1 | - | - | TRBV9 | 17 | TGTGCCAGCAGCGCCTCAGTATCCTCTGGCTCCTACAATGAGCAGTTCTTC | CASSASVSSGSYNEQFF
TRBJ2-7 | - | few | TRBV19 | 12 | TGTGCCAGTAGGGGACGGATCTACGAGCAGTACTTC | CASRGRIYEQYF
TRBJ2-1 | TRBD2 | - | TRBV7-2 | 16 | TGTGCCAGCAGCTTAGACGCCGGGACTAGAATCAATGAGCAGTTCTTC | CASSLDAGTRINEQFF
TRBJ2-7 | - | - | TRBV6-6 | 15 | TGTGCCAGCAGTTACCAATCCGGACCCCCCTACGAGCAGTACTTC | CASSYQSGPPYEQYF
TRBJ2-5 | - | - | TRBV4-1 | 16 | TGCGCCAGCAGCCAAGGGATACAGGGTGGGCAAGAGACCCAGTACTTC | CASSQGIQGGQETQYF
TRBJ2-2 | - | - | TRBV15 | 12 | TGTGCCATCCAACCTTCCGTAGGGGAGCTGTTTTTT | CAIQPSVGELFF
TRBJ2-5 | - | - | TRBV4-3 | 16 | TGCGCCAGCAGCCAAGGCTGGGAAAGGGCGGGGGAGACCCAGTACTTC | CASSQGWERAGETQYF
TRBJ1-3 | TRBD1 | - | TRBV5-1 | 13 | TGCGCCAGCAGCACGACAGGGAAAACAACCATATATTTT | CASSTTGKTTIYF
TRBJ2-2 | - | - | TRBV11-2 | 15 | TGTGCCAGCAGCGGGCCCGGCGCGAACACCGGGGAGCTGTTTTTT | CASSGPGANTGELFF
TRBJ1-2 | - | - | TRBV6-1 | 15 | TGTGCCAGCAGTGATGCGGGGGTCGGAGAGGGTGGCTACACCTTC | CASSDAGVGEGGYTF
TRBJ2-1 | - | - | TRBV29-1 | 13 | TGCAGCGTCGATAGGAGCTCCTACAATGAGCAATTCTTC | CSVDRSSYNEQFF